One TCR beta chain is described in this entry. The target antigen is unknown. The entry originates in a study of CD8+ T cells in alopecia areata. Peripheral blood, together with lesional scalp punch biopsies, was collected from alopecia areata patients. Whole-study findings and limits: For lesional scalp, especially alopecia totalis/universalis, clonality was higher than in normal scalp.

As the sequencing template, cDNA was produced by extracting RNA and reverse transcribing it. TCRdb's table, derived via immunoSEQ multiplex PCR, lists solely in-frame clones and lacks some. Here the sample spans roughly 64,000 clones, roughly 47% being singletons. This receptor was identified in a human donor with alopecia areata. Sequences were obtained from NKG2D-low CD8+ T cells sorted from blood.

CDR3 DNA: TGTGCCAGCAGCTCCGAAGACCAGGGACGTCCCTACGAGCAGTACTTC. This codes for CASSSEDQGRPYEQYF. The chain links TRBV7-6 to TRBJ2-7; D possibly uses TRBD1 or TRBD2 (5 bases each). CDR1 SGHVS and CDR2 FNYEAQ come from the germline V gene. This CDR3 region has 16 residues. Trimming removed 4 bases at V and 2 bases at J, with 18 bases between.